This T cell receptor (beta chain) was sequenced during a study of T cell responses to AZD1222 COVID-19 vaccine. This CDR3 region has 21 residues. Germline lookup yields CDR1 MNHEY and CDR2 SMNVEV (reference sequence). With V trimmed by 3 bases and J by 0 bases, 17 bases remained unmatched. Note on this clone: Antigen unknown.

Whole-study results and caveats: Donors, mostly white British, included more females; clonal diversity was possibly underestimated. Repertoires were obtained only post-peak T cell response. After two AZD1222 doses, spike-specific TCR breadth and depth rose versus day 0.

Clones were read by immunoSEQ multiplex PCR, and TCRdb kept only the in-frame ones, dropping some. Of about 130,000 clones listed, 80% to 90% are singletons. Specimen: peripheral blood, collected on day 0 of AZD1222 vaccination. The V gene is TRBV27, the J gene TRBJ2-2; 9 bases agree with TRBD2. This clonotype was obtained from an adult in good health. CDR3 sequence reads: CASSFYKTGTSTGTNTGELFF. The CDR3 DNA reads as TGTGCCAGCAGTTTCTACAAAACCGGGACTAGCACTGGAACGAACACCGGGGAGCTGTTTTTT.